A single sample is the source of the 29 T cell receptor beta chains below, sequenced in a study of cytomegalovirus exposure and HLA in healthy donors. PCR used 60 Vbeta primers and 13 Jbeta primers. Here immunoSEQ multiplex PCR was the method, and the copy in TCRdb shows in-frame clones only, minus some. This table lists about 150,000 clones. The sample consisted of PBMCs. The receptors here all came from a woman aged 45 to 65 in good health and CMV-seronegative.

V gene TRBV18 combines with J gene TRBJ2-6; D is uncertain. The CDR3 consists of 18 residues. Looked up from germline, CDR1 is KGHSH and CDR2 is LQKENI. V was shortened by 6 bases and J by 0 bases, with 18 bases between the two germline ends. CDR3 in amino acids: CASSQLLPSPSGANVLTF. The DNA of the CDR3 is TGTGCCAGCTCCCAATTACTCCCTAGTCCCTCTGGGGCCAACGTCCTGACTTTC.

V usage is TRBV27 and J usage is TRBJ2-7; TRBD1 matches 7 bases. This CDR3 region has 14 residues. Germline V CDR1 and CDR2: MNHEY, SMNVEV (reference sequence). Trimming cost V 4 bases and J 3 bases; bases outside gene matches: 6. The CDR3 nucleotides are TGTGCCAGCAGTTCGACAGGGCAGGGCTACGAGCAGTACTTC. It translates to CASSSTGQGYEQYF.

The CDR3 protein is CASSLGLADYEQYF. The CDR3 nucleotides read TGTGCCAGCAGCTTGGGACTAGCGGACTACGAGCAGTACTTC. The chain links TRBV11-3 to TRBJ2-7; 11 positions match TRBD2. The CDR3 totals 14 residues. Unmatched junction bases numbered 1, after V lost 3 bases and J lost 3 bases. Germline CDR1 SGHNT, CDR2 YENEEA.

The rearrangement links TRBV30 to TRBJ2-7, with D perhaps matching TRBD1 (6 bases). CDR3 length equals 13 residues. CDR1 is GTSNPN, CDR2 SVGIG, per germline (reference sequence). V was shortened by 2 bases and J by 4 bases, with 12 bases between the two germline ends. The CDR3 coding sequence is TGTGCCTGGAGTCGACAGGATTCTTACGAGCAGTACTTC. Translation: CAWSRQDSYEQYF.

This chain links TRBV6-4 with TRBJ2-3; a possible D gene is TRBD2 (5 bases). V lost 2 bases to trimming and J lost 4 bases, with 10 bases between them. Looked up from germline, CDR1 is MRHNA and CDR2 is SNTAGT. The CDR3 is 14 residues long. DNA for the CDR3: TGTGCCAGCAGTGACAGACTATCTTCAGATACGCAGTATTTT. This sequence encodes CASSDRLSSDTQYF.

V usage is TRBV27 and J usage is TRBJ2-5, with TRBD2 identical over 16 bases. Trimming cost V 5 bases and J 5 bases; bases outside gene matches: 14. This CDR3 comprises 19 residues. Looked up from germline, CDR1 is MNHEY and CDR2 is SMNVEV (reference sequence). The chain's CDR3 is CASSPSHPGLAGGYETQYF. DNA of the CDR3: TGTGCCAGCAGTCCCTCCCATCCGGGACTAGCGGGGGGGTACGAGACCCAGTACTTC.

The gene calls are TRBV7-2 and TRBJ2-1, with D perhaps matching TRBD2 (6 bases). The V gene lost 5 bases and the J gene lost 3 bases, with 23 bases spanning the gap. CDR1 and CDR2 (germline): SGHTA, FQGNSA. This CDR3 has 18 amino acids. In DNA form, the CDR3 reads TGTGCCAGCAGCCGTCTCTCAGGGCCCGCGGGGCTCTACAATGAGCAGTTCTTC. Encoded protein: CASSRLSGPAGLYNEQFF.

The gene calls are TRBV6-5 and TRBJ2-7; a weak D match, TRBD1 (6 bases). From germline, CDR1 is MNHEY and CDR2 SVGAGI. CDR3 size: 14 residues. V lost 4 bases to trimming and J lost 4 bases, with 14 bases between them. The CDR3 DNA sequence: TGTGCCAGCAGTTCATCGGAAAGGGGGTACGAGCAGTACTTC. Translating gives CASSSSERGYEQYF.

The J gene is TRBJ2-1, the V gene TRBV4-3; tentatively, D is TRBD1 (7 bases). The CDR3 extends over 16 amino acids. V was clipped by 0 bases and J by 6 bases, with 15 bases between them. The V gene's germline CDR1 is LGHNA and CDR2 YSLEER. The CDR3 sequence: CASSQELQGRLNEQFF. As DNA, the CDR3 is TGCGCCAGCAGCCAAGAACTACAGGGGAGGCTCAATGAGCAGTTCTTC.

The CDR3 region is CASSQDLRGGYTF. The CDR3 DNA reads TGCGCCAGCAGCCAAGACCTCCGAGGGGGCTACACCTTC. The V gene is TRBV4-3, the J gene TRBJ1-2; no firm D call. CDR1 is LGHNA and CDR2 is YSLEER in the germline V gene. The length of the CDR3 is 13 residues. Trimming pared 0 bases from V and 8 bases from J, leaving 10 bases between.

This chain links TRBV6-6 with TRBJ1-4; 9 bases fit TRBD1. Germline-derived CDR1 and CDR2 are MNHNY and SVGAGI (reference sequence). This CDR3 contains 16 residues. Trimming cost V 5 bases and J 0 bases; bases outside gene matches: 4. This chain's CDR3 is CASSPGQGSTNEKLFF. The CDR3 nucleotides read TGTGCCAGCAGTCCGGGACAGGGATCAACTAATGAAAAACTGTTTTTT.

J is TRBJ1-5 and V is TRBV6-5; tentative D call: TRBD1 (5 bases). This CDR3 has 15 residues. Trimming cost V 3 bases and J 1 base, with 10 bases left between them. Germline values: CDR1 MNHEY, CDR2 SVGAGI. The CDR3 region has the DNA TGTGCCAGCAGTTATGGGGCAGGGAGCAATCAGCCCCAGCATTTT. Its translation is CASSYGAGSNQPQHF.

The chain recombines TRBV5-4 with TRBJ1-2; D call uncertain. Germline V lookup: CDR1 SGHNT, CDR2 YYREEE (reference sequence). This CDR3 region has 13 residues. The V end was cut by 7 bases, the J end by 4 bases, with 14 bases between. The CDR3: CASSETRSYGYTF. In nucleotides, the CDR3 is TGTGCCAGCTCTGAGACTCGTAGCTATGGCTACACCTTC.

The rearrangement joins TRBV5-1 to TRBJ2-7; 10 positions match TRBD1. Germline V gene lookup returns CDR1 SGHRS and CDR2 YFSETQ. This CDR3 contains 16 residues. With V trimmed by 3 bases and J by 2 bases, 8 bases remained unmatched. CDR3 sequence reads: CASSWTGTGAAYEQYF. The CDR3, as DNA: TGCGCCAGCAGCTGGACCGGGACAGGGGCCGCCTACGAGCAGTACTTC. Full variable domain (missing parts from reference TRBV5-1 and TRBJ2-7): KAGVTQTPRYLIKTRGQQVTLSCSPISGHRSVSWYQQTPGQGLQFLFEYFSETQRNKGNFPGRFSGRQFSNSRSEMNVSTLELGDSALYLCASSWTGTGAAYEQYFGPGTRLTVT.

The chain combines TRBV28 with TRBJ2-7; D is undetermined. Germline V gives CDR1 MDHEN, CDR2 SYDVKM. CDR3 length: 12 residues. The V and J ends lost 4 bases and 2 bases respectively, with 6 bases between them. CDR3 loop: CASSSIPYEQYF. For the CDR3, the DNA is TGTGCCAGCAGTTCTATCCCCTACGAGCAGTACTTC.

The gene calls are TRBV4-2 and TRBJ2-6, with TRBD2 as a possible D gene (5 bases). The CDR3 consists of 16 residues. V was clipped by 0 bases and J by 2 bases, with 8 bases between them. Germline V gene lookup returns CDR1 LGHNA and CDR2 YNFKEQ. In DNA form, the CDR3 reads TGTGCCAGCAGCCAAGATCGGGGAACTGGGGCCAACGTCCTGACTTTC. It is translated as CASSQDRGTGANVLTF.

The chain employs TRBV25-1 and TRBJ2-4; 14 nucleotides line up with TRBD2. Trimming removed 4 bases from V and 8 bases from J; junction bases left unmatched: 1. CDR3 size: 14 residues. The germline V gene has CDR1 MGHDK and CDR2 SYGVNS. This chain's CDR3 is CASSGTSGRHIQYF. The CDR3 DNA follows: TGTGCCAGCAGTGGGACTAGCGGGAGGCACATTCAGTACTTC.

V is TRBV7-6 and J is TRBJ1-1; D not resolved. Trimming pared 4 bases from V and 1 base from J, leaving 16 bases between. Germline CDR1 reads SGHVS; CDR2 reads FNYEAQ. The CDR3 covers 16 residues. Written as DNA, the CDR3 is TGTGCCAGCAGCTCCCTGCGGGGAAAGGGGAACACTGAAGCTTTCTTT. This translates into CASSSLRGKGNTEAFF.

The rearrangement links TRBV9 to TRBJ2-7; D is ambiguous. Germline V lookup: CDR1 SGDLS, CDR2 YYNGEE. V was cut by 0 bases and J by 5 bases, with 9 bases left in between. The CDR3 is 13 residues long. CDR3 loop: CASSVGTTHEQYF. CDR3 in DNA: TGTGCCAGCAGCGTAGGCACTACCCACGAGCAGTACTTC. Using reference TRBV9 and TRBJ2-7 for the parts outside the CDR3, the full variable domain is DSGVTQTPKHLITATGQRVTLRCSPRSGDLSVYWYQQSLDQGLQFLIQYYNGEERAKGNILERFSAQQFPDLHSELNLSSLELGDSALYFCASSVGTTHEQYFGPGTRLTVT.

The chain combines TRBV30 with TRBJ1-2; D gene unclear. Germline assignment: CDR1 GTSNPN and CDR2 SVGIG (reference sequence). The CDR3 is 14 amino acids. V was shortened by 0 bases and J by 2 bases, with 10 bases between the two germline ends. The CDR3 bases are TGTGCCTGGAGTGTCGTGGGAGAAAACTATGGCTACACCTTC. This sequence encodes CAWSVVGENYGYTF.

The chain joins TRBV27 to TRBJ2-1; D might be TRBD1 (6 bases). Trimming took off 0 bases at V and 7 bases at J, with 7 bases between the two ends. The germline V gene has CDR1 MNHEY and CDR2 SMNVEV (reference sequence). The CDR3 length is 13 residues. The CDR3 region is CASSLSQGNEQFF. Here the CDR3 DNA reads TGTGCCAGCAGTTTATCCCAGGGGAATGAGCAGTTCTTC.

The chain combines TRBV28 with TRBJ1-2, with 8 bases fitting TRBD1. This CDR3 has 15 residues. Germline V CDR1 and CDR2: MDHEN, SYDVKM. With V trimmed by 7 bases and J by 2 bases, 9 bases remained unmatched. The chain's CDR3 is CASNQGDRSNYGYTF. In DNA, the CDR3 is TGTGCCAGCAACCAGGGGGACAGGAGCAACTATGGCTACACCTTC.

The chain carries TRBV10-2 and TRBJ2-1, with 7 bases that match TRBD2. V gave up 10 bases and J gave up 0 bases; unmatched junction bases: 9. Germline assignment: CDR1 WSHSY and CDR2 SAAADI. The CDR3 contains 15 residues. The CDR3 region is CATVTSESSYNEQFF. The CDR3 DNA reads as TGCGCCACCGTAACTAGCGAAAGCTCCTACAATGAGCAGTTCTTC.

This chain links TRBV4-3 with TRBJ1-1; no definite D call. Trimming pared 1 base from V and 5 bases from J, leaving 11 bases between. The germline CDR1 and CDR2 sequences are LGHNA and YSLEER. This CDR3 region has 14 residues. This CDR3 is CASSQAGGGTEAFF. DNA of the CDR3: TGCGCCAGCAGCCAAGCAGGCGGAGGGACTGAAGCTTTCTTT.

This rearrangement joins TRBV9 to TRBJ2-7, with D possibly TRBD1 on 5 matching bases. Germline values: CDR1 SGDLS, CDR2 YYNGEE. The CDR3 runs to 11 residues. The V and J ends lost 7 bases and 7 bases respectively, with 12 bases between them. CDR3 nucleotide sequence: TGTGCCAGCGGGGCGGTTGGGGAGCAGTACTTC. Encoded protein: CASGAVGEQYF.

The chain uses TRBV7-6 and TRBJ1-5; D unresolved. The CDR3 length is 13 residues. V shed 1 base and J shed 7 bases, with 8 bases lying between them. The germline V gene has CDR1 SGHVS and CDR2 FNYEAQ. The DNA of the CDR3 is TGTGCCAGCAGCTTAGGACAAACGCAGCCCCAGCATTTT. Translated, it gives CASSLGQTQPQHF.

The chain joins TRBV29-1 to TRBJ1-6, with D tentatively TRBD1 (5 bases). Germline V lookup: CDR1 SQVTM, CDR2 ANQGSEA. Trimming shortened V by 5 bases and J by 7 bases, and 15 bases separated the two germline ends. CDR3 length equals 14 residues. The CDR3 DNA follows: TGCAGCGTTATTTTAAGTGGGGGGAATTCACCCCTCCACTTT. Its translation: CSVILSGGNSPLHF.

CDR3 sequence (DNA): TGTGCCAGCTCACTCAGGGACTTGTCTAGCACAGATACGCAGTATTTT. Protein: CASSLRDLSSTDTQYF. This sequence joins TRBV18 and TRBJ2-3; possibly TRBD2 for D (6 bases). Trimming left V 4 bases short and J 0 bases short, with 14 bases between. This CDR3 region has 16 residues. The V gene's germline CDR1 is KGHSH and CDR2 LQKENI.

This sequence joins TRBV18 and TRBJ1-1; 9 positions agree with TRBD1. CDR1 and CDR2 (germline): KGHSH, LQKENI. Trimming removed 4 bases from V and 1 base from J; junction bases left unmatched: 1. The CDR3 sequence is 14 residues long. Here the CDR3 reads CASSRQGGNTEAFF. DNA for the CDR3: TGTGCCAGCTCACGACAGGGGGGGAACACTGAAGCTTTCTTT. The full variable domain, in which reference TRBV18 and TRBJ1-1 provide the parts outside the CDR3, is NAGVMQNPRHLVRRRGQEARLRCSPMKGHSHVYWYRQLPEEGLKFMVYLQKENIIDESGMPKERFSAEFPKEGPSILRIQQVVRGDSAAYFCASSRQGGNTEAFFGQGTRLTVV.